This T cell receptor beta chain was identified in a study of persistence of HIV-infected CD4 T cells. Regarding the study as a whole: TCRbeta richness was lower in CMV- and Gag-responding cells than in anti-CD3/anti-CD28-responding cells. Proviral oligoclonality tracked with TCR oligoclonality within the same sorted cells.

This was the immunoSEQ version 4 assay in survey mode. Only in-frame clones appear in the TCRdb table, and some are missing; sequencing was by immunoSEQ multiplex PCR. The data contain 10,000 to 15,000 clones, 71% of them seen just once; the ten biggest clones take up roughly 15%. Cells were stimulated with CMV-infected fibroblast lysates at roughly 10 ug/mL. Sorting selected CD4+ T cells upregulating both CD40 ligand and CD69. Donors had CD4+ T cell counts above 400 cells/uL and were CMV-seropositive. CDR3 length equals 17 residues. Germline lookup yields CDR1 SGDLS and CDR2 YYNGEE. Germline trimming cut 3 bases from V and 6 bases from J; bases unmatched to any gene: 10. On this clone itself: What it recognizes is unknown.

The chain joins TRBV9 to TRBJ1-5; TRBD1 matches 12 bases. The specimen comprised CD4+ T cells sorted from PBMCs after approximately 19-hour stimulation, sampled from a patient who received antiretroviral therapy. This TCR derives from an adult man with HIV who was CMV-seropositive. CDR3 nucleotide sequence: TGTGCCAGCAGCGCGGACGGGACAGGGGGCGCGATTCAGCCCCAGCATTTT. It is translated as CASSADGTGGAIQPQHF.